These 18 T cell receptor beta chains came from one sample sequenced in a study of cytomegalovirus exposure and HLA in healthy donors. The PCR employed 60 Vbeta primers together with 13 Jbeta primers. Some clones are missing from TCRdb's copy, which holds only in-frame ones; the method was immunoSEQ multiplex PCR. The table lists 150,000 to 200,000 clones, 84% of them singletons. The source material was PBMCs. The receptors originated from a boy aged 5-17 years in good health and CMV-seronegative.

The chain recombines TRBV15 with TRBJ1-1; TRBD1 aligns across 7 bases. The CDR3 loop spans 14 amino acids. V shed 2 bases and J 3 bases; nucleotides not matched to a gene: 3. Germline CDR1 is LNHNV and CDR2 is YYDKDF (reference sequence). The CDR3 DNA is TGTGCCACCAGCAGAAGACAGGGCCACACTGAAGCTTTCTTT. Translating gives CATSRRQGHTEAFF.

The J gene is TRBJ2-7, the V gene TRBV5-1, with D perhaps TRBD1 (5 bases). The CDR3 length is 15 residues. Deletions cut 0 bases from V and 0 bases from J, with 10 bases between. Per germline, CDR1 SGHRS and CDR2 YFSETQ. Here the CDR3 DNA reads TGCGCCAGCAGCTTGGCAGGGCCCTACTCCTACGAGCAGTACTTC. It yields the protein CASSLAGPYSYEQYF.

The chain has TRBV30 and TRBJ1-2; the D gene is possibly TRBD1 (5 bases). Trimming stripped 6 bases from V and 5 bases from J, with 16 bases between. Germline V gives CDR1 GTSNPN, CDR2 SVGIG (reference sequence). There are 13 residues in the CDR3. The CDR3 DNA reads TGTGCCTGCCTACCTGACAGTTTTTATGGCTACACCTTC. Residues: CACLPDSFYGYTF.

The chain has TRBV5-1 and TRBJ1-1; D uncertain. CDR1 SGHRS and CDR2 YFSETQ come from the germline V gene. The V and J ends lost 0 bases and 0 bases respectively, with 9 bases between them. CDR3 length: 15 amino acids. The CDR3, as DNA: TGCGCCAGCAGCTTGGCGAGGGCCCTGAACACTGAAGCTTTCTTT. Translated, it gives CASSLARALNTEAFF. Filled out from reference TRBV5-1 and TRBJ1-1, the complete variable domain reads KAGVTQTPRYLIKTRGQQVTLSCSPISGHRSVSWYQQTPGQGLQFLFEYFSETQRNKGNFPGRFSGRQFSNSRSEMNVSTLELGDSALYLCASSLARALNTEAFFGQGTRLTVV.

The genes are TRBV7-8 and TRBJ2-6, with D possibly matching TRBD1 (5 bases). In germline, CDR1 is SGHVS, CDR2 FQNEAQ. V shed 2 bases and J shed 0 bases, with 14 bases lying between them. This CDR3 contains 18 residues. The CDR3 DNA sequence: TGTGCCAGCAGCTTATGGGGCAAAGCGATCTCTGGGGCCAACGTCCTGACTTTC. This translates into CASSLWGKAISGANVLTF.

This clone has a handful of counts. V and J are TRBV25-1 and TRBJ2-1; TRBD1 agrees at 8 bases. Germline CDR1 is MGHDK and CDR2 is SYGVNS. The CDR3 is made up of 11 amino acids. V was clipped by 2 bases and J by 13 bases; unmatched bases: 1. CDR3 coding DNA: TGTGCCAGCAGTGAACAGGGGGCTCAGTTCTTC. The encoded protein is CASSEQGAQFF.

The rearrangement uses TRBV9 and TRBJ2-1; D is unresolved. V was cut by 4 bases and J by 7 bases, with 9 bases left in between. There are 12 residues in the CDR3. Germline CDR1 is SGDLS and CDR2 is YYNGEE. For the CDR3, the DNA is TGTGCCAGCAGCATGAGGAAGAATGAGCAGTTCTTC. This gives the protein CASSMRKNEQFF.

A single count supports this clone. The chain employs TRBV5-6 and TRBJ2-7; 7 bases are a match to TRBD2. Germline V gives CDR1 SGHDT, CDR2 YYEEEE. CDR3 size: 13 residues. With 1 base clipped from V and 7 bases from J, the junction kept 5 bases outside the gene matches. The chain's CDR3 is CASSLNGGREQYF. CDR3 DNA: TGTGCCAGCAGCTTGAACGGGGGGAGGGAGCAGTACTTC.

This rearrangement joins TRBV28 to TRBJ1-5; weak D call: TRBD1 (5 bases). From germline, CDR1 is MDHEN and CDR2 SYDVKM. The CDR3 extends over 14 amino acids. Trimming stripped 6 bases from V and 2 bases from J, with 11 bases between. CDR3 sequence: CASSQPGGNQPQHF. The CDR3 bases are TGTGCCAGCAGCCAGCCGGGGGGCAATCAGCCCCAGCATTTT.

V usage is TRBV7-9 and J usage is TRBJ2-1, with 7 positions matching TRBD2. Germline V gives CDR1 SEHNR, CDR2 FQNEAQ (reference sequence). The CDR3 has 13 amino acids. The trim removed 1 base at V and 6 bases at J, leaving 0 bases unmatched. The CDR3 sequence: CASSLGGGNEQFF. The CDR3, as DNA: TGTGCCAGCAGCTTAGGGGGGGGCAATGAGCAGTTCTTC.

This chain uses TRBV6-1 with TRBJ2-1; the D gene is possibly TRBD1 (5 bases). The germline CDR1 and CDR2 sequences are MNHNS and SASEGT. V was pared by 4 bases and J by 0 bases, with 7 bases between. CDR3 length equals 14 residues. CDR3 nucleotides: TGTGCCAGCAGTGCAACAGGCTCCTACAATGAGCAGTTCTTC. As protein: CASSATGSYNEQFF.

This chain joins TRBV7-2 and TRBJ1-2; D is perhaps TRBD1 (5 bases). Germline V gene data show CDR1 as SGHTA and CDR2 as FQGNSA. The CDR3 length is 14 residues. The germline V and J ends were trimmed by 1 base and 2 bases, with 8 bases remaining between them. DNA for the CDR3: TGTGCCAGCAGCTTAGAATCAGGGAACTATGGCTACACCTTC. Amino acids: CASSLESGNYGYTF.

In its sample, this clone was seen once. V gene TRBV11-2 combines with J gene TRBJ2-7, with TRBD2 as a possible D gene (5 bases). This CDR3 spans 14 amino acids. CDR1 and CDR2 (germline): SGHAT, FQNNGV. The V and J ends lost 5 bases and 1 base respectively, with 12 bases between them. The CDR3 nucleotides read TGTGCCAGCAGCGAATTCGAGGGATCCTACGAGCAGTACTTC. Translated: CASSEFEGSYEQYF. Filled out from reference TRBV11-2 and TRBJ2-7, the complete variable domain reads EAGVAQSPRYKIIEKRQSVAFWCNPISGHATLYWYQQILGQGPKLLIQFQNNGVVDDSQLPKDRFSAERLKGVDSTLKIQPAKLEDSAVYLCASSEFEGSYEQYFGPGTRLTVT.

This rearrangement joins TRBV4-3 to TRBJ1-6; 10 bases align to TRBD1. With V trimmed by 4 bases and J by 9 bases, 6 bases remained unmatched. CDR1 LGHNA and CDR2 YSLEER come from the germline V gene. The CDR3 is 15 residues long. The CDR3 DNA reads as TGCGCCAGCAGCCTACGGGACAGGGGAAGTTCACCCCTCCACTTT. As protein: CASSLRDRGSSPLHF.

J is TRBJ2-5 and V is TRBV10-1, with 9 bases fitting TRBD2. From germline, CDR1 is WNHNN and CDR2 SYGVQD (reference sequence). Losses at the gene ends were 0 bases for V and 6 bases for J; bases not matched to a gene: 5. The CDR3 length is 15 residues. Here the CDR3 DNA reads TGCGCCAGCAGTGAGTCCGGCGGGAGGGGGAAGACCCAGTACTTC. It translates to CASSESGGRGKTQYF.

The CDR3 region has the DNA TGTGCCATCAGTGAGGGGACAGGGGGGTATGGCTACACCTTC. This gives the protein CAISEGTGGYGYTF. The V gene is TRBV10-3, the J gene TRBJ1-2, with 11 bases that match TRBD1. CDR1 ENHRY and CDR2 SYGVKD come from the germline V gene. The length of the CDR3 is 14 residues. Trimming cost V 2 bases and J 5 bases; bases outside gene matches: 1.

The chain employs TRBV5-4 and TRBJ2-7, with a weak D call TRBD1 (6 bases). Germline V lookup: CDR1 SGHNT, CDR2 YYREEE (reference sequence). The CDR3 is 13 amino acids. Trimming left V 2 bases short and J 5 bases short, with 11 bases between. The CDR3 sequence is CASSFPAGDEQYF. Here the CDR3 DNA reads TGTGCCAGCAGCTTTCCGGCAGGGGACGAGCAGTACTTC.

This clone was found a few times. The genes are TRBV5-4 and TRBJ2-5; 9 nucleotides match TRBD2. Per the germline V gene, CDR1 is SGHNT and CDR2 is YYREEE (reference sequence). This CDR3 has 18 residues. After removal of 0 bases from V and 5 bases from J, the junction contained 14 bases not matched to a gene. The CDR3 here is CASSLGPAGGLGGETQYF. The CDR3 region has the DNA TGTGCCAGCAGCTTGGGTCCAGCGGGAGGTCTCGGGGGTGAGACCCAGTACTTC.